Below, 5 T cell receptor beta chains from the same sample are listed, as sequenced in a study of neurological immune-mediated disorders. MiXCR was run by TCRdb on the 5' RACE reads, yielding one entry per CDR3 protein. The data contain 25,000 to 35,000 distinct CDR3 sequences, roughly 20% of them singletons. Source material: PBMCs. The receptors come from a woman aged 55-75 years in good health.

The rearrangement uses TRBV7-2 and TRBJ2-7; 8 nucleotides agree with TRBD2. The CDR3 sequence is 14 residues long. V lost 3 bases and J lost 7; bases outside the gene matches: 8. Germline loops: CDR1 SGHTA, CDR2 FQGNSA. CDR3 sequence (DNA): TGTGCCAGCAGCTTCCTCGGGAGGGATTCAGAGCAGTACTTC. It is translated as CASSFLGRDSEQYF.

Only a few counts were recorded for this clonotype. A much larger clone differs from this one at a single base, so this may be a read error. The CDR3, as DNA: TGTGCCAGCAGCCGGACAGGCTACAATGAGCGGTTCTTC. This codes for CASSRTGYNERFF. The rearrangement links TRBV7-9 to TRBJ2-1; 7 bases are shared with TRBD1. The germline V gene encodes CDR1 SEHNR and CDR2 FQNEAQ (reference sequence). The CDR3 covers 13 residues. Looking up the rest from reference TRBV7-9 and TRBJ2-1 gives the full variable domain: DTGVSQNPRHKITKRGQNVTFRCDPISEHNRLYWYRQTLGQGPEFLTYFQNEAQLEKSRLLSDRFSAERPKGSFSTLEIQRTEQGDSAMYLCASSRTGYNERFFGPGTRLTVL.

By share, this clonotype ranks as medium-sized. The V call is TRBV9, the J call TRBJ2-3, with TRBD2 matching over 13 bases. Germline lookup yields CDR1 SGDLS and CDR2 YYNGEE. The CDR3 is 19 amino acids. With V trimmed by 0 bases and J by 0 bases, 7 bases remained unmatched. This CDR3 reads CASSVEAGLAGSSTDTQYF. CDR3 coding DNA: TGTGCCAGCAGCGTAGAGGCGGGACTAGCGGGGAGTAGCACAGATACGCAGTATTTT.

This clonotype was recorded at least ten times. The chain carries TRBV5-1 and TRBJ2-3; TRBD2 agrees at 14 bases. With 3 bases clipped from V and 4 bases from J, the junction kept 4 bases outside the gene matches. The V gene's germline CDR1 is SGHRS and CDR2 YFSETQ. The CDR3 covers 16 residues. Written as DNA, the CDR3 is TGCGCCAGCAGCTGGACTAGCGGGGGGCCCCCAGATACGCAGTATTTT. This encodes CASSWTSGGPPDTQYF.

The genes are TRBV6-6 and TRBJ1-3; unclear D gene. V lost 6 bases, J lost 7 bases, and 19 bases lay in between. Looked up from germline, CDR1 is MNHNY and CDR2 is SVGAGI (reference sequence). This CDR3 is 15 amino acids long. CDR3 region: CASRRGLVLGNTIYF. The CDR3 nucleotides read TGTGCCAGCAGACGAGGACTGGTCCTGGGCAACACCATATATTTT.